This T cell receptor beta chain was recorded in a study of T cells in Graves' hyperthyroidism and ophthalmopathy. About the research overall: Peripheral blood draws took place at initial diagnosis, ahead of any treatment.

Amplification of TCR beta CDR3 regions was performed using RNA transcripts as template. HTBI primers drove first-round RT-PCR of the TCR CDR3. TCRdb analysed the multiplex PCR reads with MiXCR anew, one entry per CDR3 protein. The repertoire holds hundreds of thousands of distinct CDR3 sequences, with about 24% as singletons. Uncontrolled infection, other autoimmune disease, pregnancy or lactation barred patients from enrollment. Fresh 10 ml peripheral blood yielded PBMCs. With regard to this clonotype: Its specificity is unknown.

Whole-study findings and limits: In blood, most of the thyroid clonotypes expanded above 0.001 were also present.

The sample comprised blood. This receptor was obtained from a woman aged 40 to 50 with Graves' ophthalmopathy.

The chain's CDR3 is CASSLAGVAFF. The CDR3 DNA follows: TGTGCCAGCAGTTTAGCGGGGGTTGCTTTCTTT. J is TRBJ1-1 and V is TRBV12-3 or TRBV12-4; D might be TRBD1 (5 bases). Trimming took off 0 bases at V and 11 bases at J, with 7 bases between the two ends. The CDR3 has 11 residues.